This T cell receptor (beta chain) was sequenced in a study of CD8+ T cells in alopecia areata (dated by TCRdb to 2016 to 2019). For the wider study: The treated patients took part in an open-label pilot trial in which moderate-to-severe alopecia areata was treated with oral tofacitinib at 5 to 10 mg twice daily. Patients stayed on tofacitinib for 6 to 18 months and then had 6 months of follow-up off drug so that delayed response and recurrence could be assessed. To study T cell clonal expansion in alopecia areata, the researchers applied high-throughput TCRbeta sequencing to both the C3H/HeJ mouse model and human patients. On the human side, TCRbeta sequencing was run on scalp tissue and on sorted CD4+ and CD8+ peripheral blood T cells from healthy controls and from alopecia areata patients with either patchy or totalis/universalis disease. Patients on tofacitinib were biopsied at baseline and after 4 and 24 weeks of treatment, and several of the patients also had a later scalp biopsy. Scalp clonality was compared among normal scalp (n=4), patchy alopecia areata scalp (n=8), and alopecia totalis/universalis scalp (n=8). The RNA source kit depended on sample type: the PAXgene miRNA kit for fixed scalp, the miRNeasy kit for PBMCs, and the RNeasy kit for mouse skin. immunoSEQ multiplex PCR using 35 Vbeta forward primers and 13 Jbeta reverse primers was used to amplify TCRbeta CDR3 regions.

The time point tag for this specimen amounts to: baseline before oral tofacitinib. Peripheral blood and lesional scalp punch biopsies were obtained from patients with alopecia areata. PBMCs were separated by density centrifugation and stained for CD3, CD4 and CD8, after which CD4+ and CD8+ T cells were sorted on a FACSAria. In regard to this clone: Its antigen remains unidentified. The record has no base qualities; no much larger clone is one base away.

Looking up the germline V gene (reference sequence) yields CDR1 SEHNR and CDR2 FQNEAQ. The germline V and J ends show losses of 2 bases and 7 bases respectively, and no gene match explains 8 bases of the junction. Counted from cysteine to phenylalanine, this CDR3 has 16 amino acids. The DNA shown is the 48-base CDR3, in frame from base 1. Results and caveats for the whole study, not just this receptor: Higher clonality and more expanded CD8+ clones were observed in lesional scalp than in normal scalp, particularly in alopecia totalis/universalis, a finding suggestive of antigenic drive. Unlike mouse skin, which is dominated by gammadelta T cells, normal human skin has resident alphabeta T cells that are also sequenced, and this complicates analysis of the scalp TCR repertoire. Shared TCR sequences between patients were less evident than in mice, which may be partly attributable to HLA diversity in the patient population.

Library creation used the immunoSEQ multiplex PCR assay. To provide template for TCR sequencing, every sample had RNA extracted and reverse transcribed into cDNA. First-strand cDNA was synthesized using SuperScript III with a 2:1 mix of oligo-dT and random hexamers. Amplification bias was assessed with a synthetic immune receptor repertoire, and residual bias was removed computationally. In the source study's methods: Raw reads were preprocessed for error removal, and CDR3 was defined according to IMGT conventions as running from the conserved cysteine to phenylalanine. Clonality was computed as 1 minus the Shannon entropy, with the entropy normalized by log2 of the number of productive unique TCRs. Whether each scalp clone was CD4 or CD8 was inferred by checking scalp TCRbeta sequences against the CD4 and CD8 repertoires from sorted blood. This immuneACCESS table, as held by TCRdb, lists in-frame sequences with V and J called but not all clones. Of the missing ones, under half trace to an unresolved V gene in checked studies; the others have no known cause. That table furnishes V, J and clone size, whereas the DNA furnished D and trimming. The sample table holds 150,000 to 200,000 clones, of which around 71% were seen once. 11% of the sample is held by the ten biggest clonotypes.

This TCR came from a human donor with alopecia areata. The chain links TRBV7-9 with TRBJ1-6; TRBD1 agrees with 7 junctional bases. The starting material was CD8+ T cells sorted from blood, obtained at week 0. The DNA sequence follows: TGTGCCAGCAGCTTACTGACGACAGGGTTCAATTCACCCCTCCACTTT. This codes for CASSLLTTGFNSPLHF.